The TCR beta chain under discussion was sequenced for a study of beta chain features in type 1 diabetes. Study background: Healthy donors and patients showed comparable age, gender and cell yields. Broader study findings: All four CD4+ subsets from Type 1 diabetes patients carried moderately but significantly shorter TCRB CDR3s. Junctions at VDJ sites from type 1 diabetes patients had fewer insertions and more deletions. Compared to healthy donors, patients appeared to have naive, central memory and Treg TCRB repertoires that were more alike. The study left unresolved whether HLA type influences TCRB rearrangement.

This clone appeared a few times. Its antigen is unknown. The CDR3 sequence is 16 residues long. Germline CDR1 and CDR2: LNHDA and SQIVND (reference sequence). With V trimmed by 4 bases and J by 3 bases, 6 bases remained unmatched. TCRB transcripts that were expressed got sequenced, as all of the isolated RNA had been reverse transcribed. Sequencing was performed with immunoSEQ multiplex PCR; in TCRdb, only in-frame clones are kept and a portion is missing. The data hold hundreds of thousands of clones, with roughly an eighth observed a single time. The V gene is TRBV19, the J gene TRBJ2-2; 9 bases are a match to TRBD2. The specimen was naive CD4+ T cells from blood. This TCR was recovered from a young man with type 1 diabetes. The CDR3 DNA reads TGTGCCAGTAGTACCCCGACTAGCGGCTACACCGGGGAGCTGTTTTTT. Residues: CASSTPTSGYTGELFF.